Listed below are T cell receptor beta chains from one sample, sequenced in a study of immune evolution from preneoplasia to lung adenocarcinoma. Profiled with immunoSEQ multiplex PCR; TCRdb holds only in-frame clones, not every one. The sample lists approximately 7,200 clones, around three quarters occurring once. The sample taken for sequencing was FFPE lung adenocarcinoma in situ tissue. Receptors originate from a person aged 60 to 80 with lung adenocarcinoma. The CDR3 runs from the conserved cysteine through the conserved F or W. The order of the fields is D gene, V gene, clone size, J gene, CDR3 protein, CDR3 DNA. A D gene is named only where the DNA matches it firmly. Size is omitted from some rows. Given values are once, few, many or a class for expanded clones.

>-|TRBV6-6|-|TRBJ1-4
CASKDRSDLVDEKLFF
TGTGCCAGCAAGGACAGATCGGATCTCGTTGATGAAAAACTGTTTTTT
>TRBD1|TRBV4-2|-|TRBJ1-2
CASSQRPGQGSSNYGYTF
TGTGCCAGCAGCCAACGTCCGGGACAGGGATCGTCTAACTATGGCTACACCTTC
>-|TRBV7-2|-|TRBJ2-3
CASSSYGQFTGTQYF
TGTGCCAGCAGCTCGTATGGACAGTTCACAGGTACGCAGTATTTT
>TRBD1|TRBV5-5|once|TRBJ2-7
CASSAGTGWAYEQYF
TGTGCCAGCAGCGCCGGGACAGGGTGGGCCTACGAGCAGTACTTC
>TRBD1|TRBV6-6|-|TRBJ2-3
CASSPGTGADTQYF
TGTGCCAGCAGTCCCGGGACAGGGGCCGATACGCAGTATTTT
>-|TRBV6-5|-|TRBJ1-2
CASTKGLNYGYTF
TGTGCCAGCACCAAAGGACTGAACTATGGCTACACCTTC
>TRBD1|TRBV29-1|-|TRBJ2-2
CSVVQGAGELFF
TGCAGCGTGGTTCAGGGGGCCGGGGAGCTGTTTTTT
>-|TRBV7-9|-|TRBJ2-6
CASSLVGGANVLTF
TGTGCCAGCAGCTTAGTAGGTGGGGCCAACGTCCTGACTTTC
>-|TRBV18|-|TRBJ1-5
CASSPASANQPQHF
TGTGCCAGCTCACCAGCGTCAGCCAATCAGCCCCAGCATTTT
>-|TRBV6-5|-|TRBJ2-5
CASSLIGSQETQYF
TGTGCCAGCAGCCTTATAGGGTCCCAAGAGACCCAGTACTTC
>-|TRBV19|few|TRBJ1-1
CAVGGLLSTEAFF
TGTGCAGTAGGGGGGTTACTCAGCACTGAAGCTTTCTTT
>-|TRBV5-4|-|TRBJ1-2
CASSLRGVDGYTF
TGTGCCAGCAGCTTAAGGGGTGTGGATGGCTACACCTTC
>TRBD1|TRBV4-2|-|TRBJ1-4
CASSQEGQGTEKLFF
TGTGCCAGCAGCCAAGAAGGACAGGGGACGGAAAAACTGTTTTTT
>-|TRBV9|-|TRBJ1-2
CASSPEGRGAGDYGYTF
TGTGCCAGCAGCCCCGAGGGTCGGGGGGCGGGAGACTATGGCTACACCTTC
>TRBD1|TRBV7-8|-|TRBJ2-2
CASLKQGVWPGELFF
TGTGCCAGCCTAAAACAGGGGGTCTGGCCCGGGGAGCTGTTTTTT
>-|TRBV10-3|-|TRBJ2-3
CAIKGASTDTQYF
TGTGCCATCAAAGGGGCTAGCACAGATACGCAGTATTTT
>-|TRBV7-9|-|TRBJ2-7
CASSLGRVRSYEQYF
TGTGCCAGCAGCTTAGGACGAGTTCGGAGCTACGAGCAGTACTTC
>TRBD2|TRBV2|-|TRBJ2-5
CASSETSGGVETQYF
TGTGCCAGCAGTGAAACTAGCGGGGGGGTAGAGACCCAGTACTTC
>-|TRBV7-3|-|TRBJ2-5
CASSRDSGETQYF
TGTGCCAGCAGCCGGGACTCCGGGGAGACCCAGTACTTC
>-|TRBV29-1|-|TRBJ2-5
CSVADRFQETQYF
TGCAGCGTCGCTGACAGGTTCCAAGAGACCCAGTACTTC
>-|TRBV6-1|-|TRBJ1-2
CAGLQGLGGYTF
TGTGCCGGGTTACAGGGTCTAGGCGGCTACACCTTC
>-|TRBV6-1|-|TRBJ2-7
CASSEAYPYEQYF
TGTGCCAGCAGTGAAGCGTATCCCTACGAGCAGTACTTC
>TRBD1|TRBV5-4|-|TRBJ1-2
CASSADRGTDGYTF
TGTGCCAGCAGCGCTGACAGGGGTACGGATGGCTACACCTTC
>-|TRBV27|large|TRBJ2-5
CASSPSPWETQYF
TGTGCCAGCAGTCCCTCTCCGTGGGAGACCCAGTACTTC